This T cell receptor beta chain was found in a study of shared clonotypes between healthy human individuals. Study-wide results and caveats: Only blood was sampled; tissue repertoires likely differ. What rarefaction showed was incomplete sorted-subset sequencing despite large depth. Owing to a small donor count, the genetic and exposure-history diversity represented was limited.

Notes on this clone: Its antigen is still unknown.

Assay: immunoSEQ multiplex PCR; the TCRdb copy retains only in-frame clones and omits some. The repertoire includes some 1.5 million clones, about 96% of them detected once, and roughly 1.2% sits in the top ten. The CDR3 spans 12 residues. The V end was cut by 0 bases, the J end by 9 bases, with 6 bases between. The germline CDR1 and CDR2 sequences are SEHNR and FQNEAQ (reference sequence). A CD45RA+ naive subset and a CD45RA-negative memory subset were split from CD4+ cells. The sample consisted of naive CD4+ T cells sorted from blood. Noted subset: CD45RA+ positively selected. The clonotype comes from a young man in good health. V gene TRBV7-9 combines with J gene TRBJ2-1; D not certain. Here the CDR3 reads CASSLASTEQFF. The CDR3, as DNA: TGTGCCAGCAGCTTAGCCAGCACTGAGCAGTTCTTC.